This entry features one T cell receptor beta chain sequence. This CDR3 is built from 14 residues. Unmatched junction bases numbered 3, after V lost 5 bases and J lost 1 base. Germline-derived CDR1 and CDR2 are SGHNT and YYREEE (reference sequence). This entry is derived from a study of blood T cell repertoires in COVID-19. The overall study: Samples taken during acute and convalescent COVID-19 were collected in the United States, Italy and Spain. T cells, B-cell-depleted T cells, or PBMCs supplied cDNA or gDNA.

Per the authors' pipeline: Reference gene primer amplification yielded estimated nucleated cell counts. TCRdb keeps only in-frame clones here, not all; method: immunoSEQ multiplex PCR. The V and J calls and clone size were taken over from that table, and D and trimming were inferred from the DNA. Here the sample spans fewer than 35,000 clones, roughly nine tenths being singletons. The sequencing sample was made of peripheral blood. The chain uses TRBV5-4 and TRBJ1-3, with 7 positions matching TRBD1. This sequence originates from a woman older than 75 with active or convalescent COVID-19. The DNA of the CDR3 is TGTGCCAGCAGGGCGGGACAGTCTGGAAACACCATATATTTT. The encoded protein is CASRAGQSGNTIYF.